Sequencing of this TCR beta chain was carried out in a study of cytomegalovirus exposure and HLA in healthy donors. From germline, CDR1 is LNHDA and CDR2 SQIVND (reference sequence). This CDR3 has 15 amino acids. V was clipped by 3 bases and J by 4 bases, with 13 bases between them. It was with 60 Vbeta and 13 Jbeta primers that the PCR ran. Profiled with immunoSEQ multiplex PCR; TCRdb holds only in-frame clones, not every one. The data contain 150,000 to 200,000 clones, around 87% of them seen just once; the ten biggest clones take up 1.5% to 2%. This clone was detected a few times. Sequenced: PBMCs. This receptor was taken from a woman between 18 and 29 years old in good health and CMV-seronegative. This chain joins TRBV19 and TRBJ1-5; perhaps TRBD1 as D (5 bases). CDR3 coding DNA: TGTGCCAGTAGTATGGCAGGGAGGGGAAATCAGCCCCAGCATTTT. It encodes CASSMAGRGNQPQHF.